This TCR beta chain was documented in a study of blood T cells in healthy people across ages (dated by TCRdb to the mid-2010s). Regarding the research as a whole: In model experiments, template switching captured roughly one uniquely barcoded TCR beta cDNA molecule for every two T cells. Age-related changes in TCR beta repertoire diversity were measured in the study by deep sequencing normalized with unique cDNA molecular identifiers. Donors were grouped into four age groups: young (average 16 years), middle-aged (39), aged (around 56) and long-lived (less than 85). To avoid experimental bias, donors of different ages were spread randomly across the sequencing lanes. Two additional independent replicas of 1 million unique cDNA reads from the same blood draw were analyzed for two donors (one aged 18 to 29 and one aged 80 or older). What the authors observed across the whole study: Total diversity estimates from one million sequenced T cells were considered lower bounds and underestimates. Because donor CMV infection status was unknown, age-related changes in expanded clonotypes were potentially confounded. A strong correlation was found between observed TCR beta diversity and the percentage of naive T cells measured by flow cytometry. Compared with the aged group, the long-lived group had more naive CD4+ T cells, fewer expanded clones and increased TCR diversity, suggesting age selection. Since profiling was done on bulk unsorted PBMCs, naive and antigen-experienced compartments could not be conclusively compared. Observed TCR beta diversity per million T cells fell roughly linearly with age, and a significant reduction was already apparent by age approximately 40.

The V and J ends are trimmed by 0 bases and 4 bases, leaving 18 bases between them. Taken from the germline V gene, the CDR1 and CDR2 loops are MNHEY and SVGAGI. The CDR3, cysteine through phenylalanine, is 17 amino acids long. Only CDR3 DNA is held: 51 bases, read in frame from base 1. To prepare the library, 5' RACE was applied. Sequencer: Illumina HiSeq 2500. A second roughly 6 to 11 cycle PCR used a sample-barcoded 5' primer and a J-beta primer mix. Each TCR beta cDNA molecule received a unique molecular identifier from a template-switch 5' adaptor carrying 12 random nucleotides. Each sample yielded at least 3 million CDR3-containing paired-end reads. The Mint cDNA synthesis kit, primed by a TRBC-specific oligonucleotide, was used to synthesize first-strand cDNA from all RNA. After uracil-DNA glycosylase treatment, a first 18-cycle PCR used universal primers M1SS and BC2_uni_R on all cDNA. The source study handled its data this way. For normalization, 1 million high-quality reads were randomly selected from each sample, with every read carrying a distinct molecular identifier. Instead of being binned into consensus sequences, reads with shared molecular identifiers were discarded. MiTCR, run with a Q25 quality threshold and the strictest error-elimination algorithm, handled CDR3 identification, clonotype clustering and error correction. A nonparametric unseen species model with Euler transformation was used to estimate a lower bound on total TCR beta diversity. TCRdb cleaned the public reads at Q25 with fastp, built clones with MiXCR and kept in-frame beta chains. Identical CDR3 proteins give one entry, which carries the most common genes and DNA. TCRdb assigned the V and J calls; the authors' analysis was not used. Here the sample has hundreds of thousands of distinct CDR3 sequences; about 56% occur a single time. The top ten hold roughly 26% of the sample.

Donors were 39 systemically healthy Caucasian individuals from Russia aged roughly 6 to 90 years. Each donor gave 8 to 10 milliliters of peripheral blood, collected into EDTA-treated Vacutainer tubes. Ficoll-Paque density-gradient centrifugation was used to isolate PBMCs, with at least 6.5 million per sample. Total RNA was extracted from PBMCs with Trizol reagent, with at least 5.5 micrograms obtained per sample. For every donor, flow cytometry on a PBMC aliquot measured the percentage of naive CD45RAhigh/CD27high T cells. Worth noting for this clonotype: This receptor's antigen is unknown. It has no much larger one-base neighbor in the sample; base qualities were not kept.

This TCR was sampled from a man aged 40-50 years in good health. The sequence links TRBV6-5 to TRBJ2-5; no D gene call is confident. Sequences were obtained from blood. The CDR3 protein is CASSYSLYKRGGETQYF. Read as DNA, the sequence is TGTGCCAGCAGTTACTCCCTATATAAGCGAGGTGGAGAGACCCAGTACTTC.